This T cell receptor beta chain is drawn from a study of Graves' ophthalmopathy and Graves' hyperthyroidism. CDR1 and CDR2 from the germline V gene are MNHEY and SMNVEV (reference sequence). The CDR3 is 15 residues long. V was trimmed by 2 bases and J by 4 bases, leaving 14 bases between them. As the template, RNA transcripts were used to amplify TCR beta CDR3 regions. After a first-round RT-PCR with HTBI primers, a second-round multiplex PCR was run. From the multiplex PCR reads, TCRdb called clonotypes with MiXCR, one entry per CDR3 protein. The table records 500,000 to 600,000 distinct CDR3 sequences, less than 40% of them present only once.

This chain joins TRBV27 and TRBJ1-2; D possibly corresponds to TRBD1 (6 bases). The TCR was taken from an adult man with Graves' hyperthyroidism. The sequenced sample consisted of peripheral blood or thyroid tissue (not recorded which). CDR3 residues: CASSLGGAGAYGYTF. DNA for the CDR3: TGTGCCAGCAGTTTAGGAGGGGCAGGGGCCTATGGCTACACCTTC.